This TCR beta chain was sequenced during a study of beta chain features in type 1 diabetes. Findings and caveats of the study: In every one of the four CD4+ subsets, TCRB CDR3s were moderately but significantly shorter in Type 1 diabetes patients. Any PCR bias toward short templates would affect both groups alike. Relative to healthy donors, patients appeared to have naive, central memory and Treg TCRB repertoires that were more similar.

The length of the CDR3 is 15 residues. Per germline, CDR1 MNHEY and CDR2 SMNVEV (reference sequence). V dropped 5 bases and J dropped 5; count of bases not matched to a gene: 11. Sequenced material consisted of expressed TCRB transcripts (all of the isolated RNA was reverse transcribed). Repertoires were generated with immunoSEQ multiplex PCR, while TCRdb's copy carries only in-frame clones and drops some. The table includes over 200,000 clones, roughly 11% detected once. This clone was seen only a few times. What it binds is not known. This TCR was sampled from a man younger than 40 with type 1 diabetes. The chain links TRBV27 to TRBJ2-7; 8 bases fit TRBD1. The source material was naive CD4+ T cells from blood. CDR3 nucleotides: TGTGCCAGCAGTCCACGGACAGGGCTTACTAACGAGCAGTACTTC. Amino acids: CASSPRTGLTNEQYF.